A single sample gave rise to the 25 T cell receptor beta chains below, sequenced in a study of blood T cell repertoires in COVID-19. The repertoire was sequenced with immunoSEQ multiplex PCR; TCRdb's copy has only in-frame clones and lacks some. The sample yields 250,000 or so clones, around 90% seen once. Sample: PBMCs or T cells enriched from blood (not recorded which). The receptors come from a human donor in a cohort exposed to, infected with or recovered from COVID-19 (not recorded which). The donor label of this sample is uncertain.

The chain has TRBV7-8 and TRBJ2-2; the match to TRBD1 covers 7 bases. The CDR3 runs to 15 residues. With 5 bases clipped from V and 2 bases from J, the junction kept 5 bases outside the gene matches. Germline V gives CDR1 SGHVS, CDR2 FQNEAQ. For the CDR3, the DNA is TGTGCCAGCAGCGACAGGGCCCGAAACACCGGGGAGCTGTTTTTT. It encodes CASSDRARNTGELFF.

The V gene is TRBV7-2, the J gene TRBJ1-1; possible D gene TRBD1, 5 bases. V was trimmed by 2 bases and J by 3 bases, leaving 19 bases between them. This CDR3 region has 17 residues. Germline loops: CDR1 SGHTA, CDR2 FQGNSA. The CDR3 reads CASSLRKGRAGDTEAFF. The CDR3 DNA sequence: TGTGCCAGCAGCTTAAGGAAGGGGAGGGCAGGAGACACTGAAGCTTTCTTT. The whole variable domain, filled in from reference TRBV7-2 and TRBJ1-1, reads GAGVSQSPSNKVTEKGKDVELRCDPISGHTALYWYRQSLGQGLEFLIYFQGNSAPDKSGLPSDRFSAERTGGSVSTLTIQRTQQEDSAVYLCASSLRKGRAGDTEAFFGQGTRLTVV.

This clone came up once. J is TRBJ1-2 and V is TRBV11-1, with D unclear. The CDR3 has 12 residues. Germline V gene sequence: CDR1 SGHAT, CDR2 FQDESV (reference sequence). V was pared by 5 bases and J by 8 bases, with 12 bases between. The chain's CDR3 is CASSHSIEGYTF. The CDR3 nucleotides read TGTGCCAGCAGCCACTCCATAGAGGGCTACACCTTC.

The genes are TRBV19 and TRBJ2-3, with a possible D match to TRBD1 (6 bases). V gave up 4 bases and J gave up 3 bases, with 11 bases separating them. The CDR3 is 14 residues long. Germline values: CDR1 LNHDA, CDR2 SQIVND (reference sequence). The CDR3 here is CASSNRVGTDTQYF. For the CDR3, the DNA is TGTGCCAGTAGTAACAGGGTTGGGACAGATACGCAGTATTTT.

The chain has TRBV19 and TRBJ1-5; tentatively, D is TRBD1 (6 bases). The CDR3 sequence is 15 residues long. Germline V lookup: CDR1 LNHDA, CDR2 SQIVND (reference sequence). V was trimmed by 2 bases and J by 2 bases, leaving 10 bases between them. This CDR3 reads CASSIYREGNQPQHF. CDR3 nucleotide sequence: TGTGCCAGTAGTATATACAGGGAAGGCAATCAGCCCCAGCATTTT.

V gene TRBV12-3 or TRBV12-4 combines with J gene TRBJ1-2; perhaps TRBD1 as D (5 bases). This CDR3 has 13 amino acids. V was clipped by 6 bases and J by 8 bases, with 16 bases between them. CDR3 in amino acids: CASRPTGRGGYTF. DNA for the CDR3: TGTGCCAGCAGACCCACCGGGAGGGGCGGCTACACCTTC.

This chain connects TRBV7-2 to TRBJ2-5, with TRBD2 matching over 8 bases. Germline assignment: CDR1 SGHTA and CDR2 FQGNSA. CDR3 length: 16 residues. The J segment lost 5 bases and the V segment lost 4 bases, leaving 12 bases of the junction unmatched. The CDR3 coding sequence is TGTGCCAGCAGCTCCCGAGCGAGCGGGGGAGAGGAGACCCAGTACTTC. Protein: CASSSRASGGEETQYF.

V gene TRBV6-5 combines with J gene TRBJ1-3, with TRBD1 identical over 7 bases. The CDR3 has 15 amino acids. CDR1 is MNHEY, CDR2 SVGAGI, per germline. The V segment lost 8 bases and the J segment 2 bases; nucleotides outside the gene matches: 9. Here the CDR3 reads CASAGQTGPGNTIYF. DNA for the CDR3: TGTGCCAGCGCAGGTCAGACAGGGCCTGGAAACACCATATATTTT.

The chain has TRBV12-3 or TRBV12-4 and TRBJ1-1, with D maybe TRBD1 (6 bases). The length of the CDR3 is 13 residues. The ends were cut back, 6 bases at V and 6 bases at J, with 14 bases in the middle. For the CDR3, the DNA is TGTGCCAGCAGCTTGAACAGGGCGCCTGAAGCTTTCTTT. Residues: CASSLNRAPEAFF.

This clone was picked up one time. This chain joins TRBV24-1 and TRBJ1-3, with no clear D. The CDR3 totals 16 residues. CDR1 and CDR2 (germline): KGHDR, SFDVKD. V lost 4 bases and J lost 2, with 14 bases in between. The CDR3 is CATSDRREATGNTIYF. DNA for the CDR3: TGTGCCACCAGTGACCGAAGGGAGGCCACTGGAAACACCATATATTTT.

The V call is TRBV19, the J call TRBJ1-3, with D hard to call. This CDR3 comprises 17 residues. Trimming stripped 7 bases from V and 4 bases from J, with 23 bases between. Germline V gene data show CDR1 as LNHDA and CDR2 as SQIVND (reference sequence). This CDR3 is CASTPLAALSGGNTIYF. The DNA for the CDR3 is TGTGCCAGTACCCCCTTGGCAGCCCTATCGGGGGGAAACACCATATATTTT.

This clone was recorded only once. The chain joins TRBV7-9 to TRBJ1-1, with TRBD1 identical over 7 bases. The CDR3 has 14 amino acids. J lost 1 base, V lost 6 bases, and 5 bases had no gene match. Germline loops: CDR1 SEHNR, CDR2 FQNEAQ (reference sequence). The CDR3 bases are TGTGCCAGCAGTGCCGGGACAGCGAACACTGAAGCTTTCTTT. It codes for CASSAGTANTEAFF.

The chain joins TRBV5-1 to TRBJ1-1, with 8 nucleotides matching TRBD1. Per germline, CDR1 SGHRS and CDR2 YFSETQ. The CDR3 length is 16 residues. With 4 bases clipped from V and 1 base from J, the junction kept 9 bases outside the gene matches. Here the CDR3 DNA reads TGCGCCAGCAGCCCAGACAGGGGTGGCGGGAACACTGAAGCTTTCTTT. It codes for CASSPDRGGGNTEAFF. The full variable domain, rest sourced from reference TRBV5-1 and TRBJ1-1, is KAGVTQTPRYLIKTRGQQVTLSCSPISGHRSVSWYQQTPGQGLQFLFEYFSETQRNKGNFPGRFSGRQFSNSRSEMNVSTLELGDSALYLCASSPDRGGGNTEAFFGQGTRLTVV.

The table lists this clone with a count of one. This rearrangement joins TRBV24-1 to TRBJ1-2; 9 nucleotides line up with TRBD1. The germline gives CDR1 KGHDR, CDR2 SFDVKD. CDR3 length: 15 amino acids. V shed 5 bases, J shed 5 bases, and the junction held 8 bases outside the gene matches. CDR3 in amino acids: CATSALSDRGYGYTF. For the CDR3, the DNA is TGTGCCACCAGTGCCCTCTCCGACAGGGGGTATGGCTACACCTTC.

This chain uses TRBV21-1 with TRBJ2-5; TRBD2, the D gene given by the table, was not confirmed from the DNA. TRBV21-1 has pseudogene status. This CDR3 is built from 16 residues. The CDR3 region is CASSKLAGGPQKTQYF. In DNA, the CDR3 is TGTGCCAGCAGCAAACTAGCGGGGGGGCCCCAGAAGACCCAGTACTTC.

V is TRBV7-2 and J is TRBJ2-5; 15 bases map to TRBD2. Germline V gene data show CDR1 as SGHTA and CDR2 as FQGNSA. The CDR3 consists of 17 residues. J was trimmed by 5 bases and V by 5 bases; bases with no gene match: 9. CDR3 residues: CASSGGLAGGPWETQYF. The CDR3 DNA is TGTGCCAGCAGCGGTGGACTAGCGGGGGGGCCGTGGGAGACCCAGTACTTC.

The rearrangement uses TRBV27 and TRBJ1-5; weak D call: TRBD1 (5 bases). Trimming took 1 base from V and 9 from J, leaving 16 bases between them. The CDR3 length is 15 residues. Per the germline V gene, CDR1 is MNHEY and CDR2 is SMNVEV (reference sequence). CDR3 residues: CASSLYLRGDGPQHF. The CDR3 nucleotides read TGTGCCAGCAGTTTATACTTAAGGGGTGACGGGCCCCAGCATTTT.

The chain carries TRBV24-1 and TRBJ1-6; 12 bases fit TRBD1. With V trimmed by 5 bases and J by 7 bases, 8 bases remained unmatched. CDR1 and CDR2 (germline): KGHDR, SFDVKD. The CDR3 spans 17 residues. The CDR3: CATSAGTGGTGNSPLHF. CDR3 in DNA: TGTGCCACCAGTGCCGGGACAGGGGGCACTGGAAATTCACCCCTCCACTTT.

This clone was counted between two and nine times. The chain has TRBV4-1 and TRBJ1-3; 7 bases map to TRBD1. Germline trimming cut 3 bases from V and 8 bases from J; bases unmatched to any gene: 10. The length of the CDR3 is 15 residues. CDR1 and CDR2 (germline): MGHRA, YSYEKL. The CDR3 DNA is TGCGCCAGCAGCCACCCCATGGGACAGATGGACACCATATATTTT. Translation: CASSHPMGQMDTIYF.

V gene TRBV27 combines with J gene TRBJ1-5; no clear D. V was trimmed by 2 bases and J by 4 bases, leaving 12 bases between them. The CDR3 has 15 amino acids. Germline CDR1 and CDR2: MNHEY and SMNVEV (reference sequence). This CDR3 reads CASSLRGLGNQPQHF. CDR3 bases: TGTGCCAGCAGTTTAAGAGGGCTGGGTAATCAGCCCCAGCATTTT.

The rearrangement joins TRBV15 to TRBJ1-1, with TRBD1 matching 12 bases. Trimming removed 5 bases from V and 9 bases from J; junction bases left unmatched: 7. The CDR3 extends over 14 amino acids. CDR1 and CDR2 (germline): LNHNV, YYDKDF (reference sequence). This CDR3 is CATSVTRDRGQAFF. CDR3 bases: TGTGCCACCAGCGTAACCCGGGACAGGGGGCAAGCTTTCTTT.

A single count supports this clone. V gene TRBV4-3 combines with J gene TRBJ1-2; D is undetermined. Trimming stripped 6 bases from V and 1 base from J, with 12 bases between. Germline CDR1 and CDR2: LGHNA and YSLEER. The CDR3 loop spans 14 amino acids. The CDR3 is CASSRGRGNYGYTF. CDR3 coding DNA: TGCGCCAGCAGTCGTGGACGGGGTAACTATGGCTACACCTTC.

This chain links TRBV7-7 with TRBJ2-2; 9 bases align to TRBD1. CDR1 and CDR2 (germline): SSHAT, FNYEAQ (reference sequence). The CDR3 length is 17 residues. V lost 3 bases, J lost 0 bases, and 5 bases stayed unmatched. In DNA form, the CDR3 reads TGTGCCAGCAGCTTGGGGACAGGGAGGGCGAACACCGGGGAGCTGTTTTTT. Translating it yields CASSLGTGRANTGELFF.

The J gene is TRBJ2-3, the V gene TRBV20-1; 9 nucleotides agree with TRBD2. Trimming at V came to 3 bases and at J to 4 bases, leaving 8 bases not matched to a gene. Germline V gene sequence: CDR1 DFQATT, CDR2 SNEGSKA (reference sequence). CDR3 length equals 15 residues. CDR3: CSASFWAGGPDTQYF. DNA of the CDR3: TGCAGTGCTAGTTTTTGGGCGGGGGGGCCAGATACGCAGTATTTT.

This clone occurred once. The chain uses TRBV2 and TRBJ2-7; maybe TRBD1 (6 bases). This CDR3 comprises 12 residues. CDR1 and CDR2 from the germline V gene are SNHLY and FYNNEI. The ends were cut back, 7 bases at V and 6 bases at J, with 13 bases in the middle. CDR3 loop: CASNHRVTEQYF. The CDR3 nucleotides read TGTGCCAGCAATCACAGGGTTACCGAGCAGTACTTC. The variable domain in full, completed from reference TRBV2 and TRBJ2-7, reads EPEVTQTPSHQVTQMGQEVILRCVPISNHLYFYWYRQILGQKVEFLVSFYNNEISEKSEIFDDQFSVERPDGSNFTLKIRSTKLEDSAMYFCASNHRVTEQYFGPGTRLTVT.